A selection of T cell receptor beta chains follows, all from one sample in a study of circulating and synovial CD4+ cells in juvenile arthritis. Generated by immunoSEQ multiplex PCR, the TCRdb table keeps only in-frame clones and is missing some. The data hold roughly 33,000 clones, with roughly 96% observed a single time. Input material: CD4+ T cells from blood. These receptor sequences come from a human donor with juvenile idiopathic arthritis. Each CDR3 is given without its conserved first and last residue. Fields, in order: J gene, V gene, CDR3 protein.

TRBJ2-7,TRBV7-8,ASSLSIRRGSYEQY
TRBJ1-1,TRBV18,ASSALGDSTEAF
TRBJ1-5,TRBV5-3,ARRGGQTSNQPQH
TRBJ2-3,TRBV4-3,ASSQGPGLVTDTQY
TRBJ1-6,TRBV28,ASSPNFVGGRLNSPLH
TRBJ2-5,TRBV14,ASSPGGATSFMETQY
TRBJ2-3,TRBV7-2,ASLTGGIGDTQY
TRBJ1-1,TRBV15,ATSRGGVTEAF
TRBJ2-7,TRBV30,AWSVLLQGQGH
TRBJ2-1,TRBV27,ASSSISGGYYNEQF
TRBJ2-6,TRBV4-3,ASSLTGTGVGGANVLT
TRBJ1-5,TRBV28,ASSLFGDSGRFGNQPQH
TRBJ1-5,TRBV9,ASSVSGTGNQPQH
NA,TRBV4-3,ASSPEPGQGYEQY
TRBJ1-1,TRBV28,ASSIGGSVNTEAF
TRBJ1-4,TRBV7-2,ASSLVGQGAREKLF
TRBJ1-1,TRBV19,ASSLGHITEAF
TRBJ1-1,TRBV5-1,ASSSPTGIGTEAF
TRBJ1-2,TRBV11-2,ASSPGQTYGYT
TRBJ1-2,TRBV4-2,ASSQAGTFFPGYT
TRBJ1-5,TRBV27,ASSQQGRQPQH
TRBJ2-5,TRBV12-1,ASSLRTSGKETQY
TRBJ1-4,TRBV5-1,ASSFEGESDEKLF
TRBJ2-3,TRBV5-1,ASSFITGRTDTQY
TRBJ1-1,TRBV6-6,ASSPLAGGTEAF